This T cell receptor beta chain originates from a study of CD8+ T cells in alopecia areata. The sample's treatment: oral pan-JAK inhibitor, 5-10 mg twice daily. The study's findings and limits: Mice showed TCR sharing more clearly than patients did, possibly owing to HLA. In blood and scalp, many expanded lesional clones persisted during tofacitinib.

The CDR3 spans 11 residues. Trimming at V came to 5 bases and at J to 12 bases, leaving 8 bases not matched to a gene. Germline V gives CDR1 DFQATT, CDR2 SNEGSKA (reference sequence). Reverse transcription of extracted RNA yielded cDNA, which provided the sequencing template. TCRdb's table, derived via immunoSEQ multiplex PCR, lists solely in-frame clones and lacks some. The table has roughly 210,000 clones, 40% to 55% seen once. This clone was recorded a few times. Its antigen is not identified. This sample comprised CD4+ T cells sorted from blood, obtained around week 37, from a patient treated with tofacitinib. The receptor comes from a human donor with alopecia areata. V gene TRBV20-1 combines with J gene TRBJ1-1; 8 bases are a match to TRBD1. CDR3 nucleotide sequence: TGCAGTGCTGGGACAGGCGCCCAAACTTTCTTT. Residues: CSAGTGAQTFF.